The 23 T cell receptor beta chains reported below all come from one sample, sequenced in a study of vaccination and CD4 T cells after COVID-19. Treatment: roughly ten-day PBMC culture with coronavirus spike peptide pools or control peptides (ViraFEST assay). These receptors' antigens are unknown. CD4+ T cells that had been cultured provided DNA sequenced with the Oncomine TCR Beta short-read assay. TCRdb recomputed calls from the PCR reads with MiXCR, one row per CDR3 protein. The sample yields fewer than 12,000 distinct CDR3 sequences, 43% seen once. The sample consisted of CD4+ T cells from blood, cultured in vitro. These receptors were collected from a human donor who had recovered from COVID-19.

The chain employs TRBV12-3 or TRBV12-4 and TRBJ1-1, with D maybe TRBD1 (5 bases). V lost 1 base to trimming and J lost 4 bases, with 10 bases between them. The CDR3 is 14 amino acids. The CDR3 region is CASSLVRGSTEAFF. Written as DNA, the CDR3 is TGTGCCAGCAGTTTAGTGCGGGGCAGCACTGAAGCTTTCTTT.

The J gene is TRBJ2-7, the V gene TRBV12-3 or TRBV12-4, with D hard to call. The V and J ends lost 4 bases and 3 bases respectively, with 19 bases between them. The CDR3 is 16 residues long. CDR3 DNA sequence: TGTGCCAGCAGTTCCGGGTATGGTAGCTTCCTCTACGAGCAGTACTTC. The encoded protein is CASSSGYGSFLYEQYF.

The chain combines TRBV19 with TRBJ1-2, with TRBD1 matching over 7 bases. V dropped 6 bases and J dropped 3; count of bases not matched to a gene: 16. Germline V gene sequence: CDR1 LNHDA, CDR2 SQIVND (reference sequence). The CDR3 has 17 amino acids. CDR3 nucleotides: TGTGCCAGTAGACCGAGGACTCTGGACAGGATAGACTATGGCTACACCTTC. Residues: CASRPRTLDRIDYGYTF. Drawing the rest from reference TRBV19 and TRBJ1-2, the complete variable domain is DGGITQSPKYLFRKEGQNVTLSCEQNLNHDAMYWYRQDPGQGLRLIYYSQIVNDFQKGDIAEGYSVSREKKESFPLTVTSAQKNPTAFYLCASRPRTLDRIDYGYTFGSGTRLTVV.

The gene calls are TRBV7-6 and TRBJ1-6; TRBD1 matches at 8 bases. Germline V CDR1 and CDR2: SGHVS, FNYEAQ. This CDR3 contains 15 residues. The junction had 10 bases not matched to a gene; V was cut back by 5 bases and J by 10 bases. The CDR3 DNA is TGTGCCAGCAGCCCTGAATGGACAGGGAACTCACCCCTCCACTTT. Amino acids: CASSPEWTGNSPLHF. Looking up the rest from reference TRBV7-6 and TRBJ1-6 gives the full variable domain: GAGVSQSPRYKVTKRGQDVALRCDPISGHVSLYWYRQALGQGPEFLTYFNYEAQQDKSGLPNDRFSAERPEGSISTLTIQRTEQRDSAMYRCASSPEWTGNSPLHFGNGTRLTVT.

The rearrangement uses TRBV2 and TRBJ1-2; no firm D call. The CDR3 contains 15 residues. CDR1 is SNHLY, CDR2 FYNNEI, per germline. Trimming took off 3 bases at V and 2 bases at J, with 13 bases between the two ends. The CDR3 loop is CASSDFRGINYGYTF. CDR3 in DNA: TGTGCCAGCAGTGATTTCCGGGGAATAAACTATGGCTACACCTTC.

The CDR3 region has the DNA TGTGCCAGCAGCGTGAGCGCTGAAGCTTTCTTT. This translates into CASSVSAEAFF. V usage is TRBV21-1 and J usage is TRBJ1-1. TRBV21-1 counts as a pseudogene. CDR3 length: 11 residues.

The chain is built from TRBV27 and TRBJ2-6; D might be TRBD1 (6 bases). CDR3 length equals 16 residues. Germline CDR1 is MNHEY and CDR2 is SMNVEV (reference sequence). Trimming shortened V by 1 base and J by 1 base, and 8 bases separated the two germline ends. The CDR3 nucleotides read TGTGCCAGCAGTTTATTGAGGGGGTCTGGGGCCAACGTCCTGACTTTC. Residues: CASSLLRGSGANVLTF.

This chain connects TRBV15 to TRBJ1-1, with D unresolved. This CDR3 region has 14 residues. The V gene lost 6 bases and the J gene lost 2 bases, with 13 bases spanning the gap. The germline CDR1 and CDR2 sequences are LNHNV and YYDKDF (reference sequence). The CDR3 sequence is CATRELGVNTEAFF. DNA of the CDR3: TGTGCCACCAGGGAGTTAGGCGTCAACACTGAAGCTTTCTTT.

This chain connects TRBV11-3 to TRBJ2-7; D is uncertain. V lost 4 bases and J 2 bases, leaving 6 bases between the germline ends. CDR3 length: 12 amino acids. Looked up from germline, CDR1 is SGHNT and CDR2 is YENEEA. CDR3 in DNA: TGTGCCAGCAGCTCCCTGGCCTACGAGCAGTACTTC. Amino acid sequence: CASSSLAYEQYF.

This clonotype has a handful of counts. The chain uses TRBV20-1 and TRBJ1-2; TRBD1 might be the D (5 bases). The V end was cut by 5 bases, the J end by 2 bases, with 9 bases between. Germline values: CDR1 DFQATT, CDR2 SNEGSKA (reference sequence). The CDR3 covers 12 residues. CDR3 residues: CSALTANYGYTF. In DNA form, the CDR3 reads TGCAGTGCTTTGACAGCGAACTATGGCTACACCTTC.

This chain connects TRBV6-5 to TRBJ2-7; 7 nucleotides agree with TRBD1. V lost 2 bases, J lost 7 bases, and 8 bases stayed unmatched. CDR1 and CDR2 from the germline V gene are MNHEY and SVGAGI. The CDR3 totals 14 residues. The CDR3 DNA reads TGTGCCAGCAGTTACGCCCCGGGACAGAAGGAGCAGTACTTC. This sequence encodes CASSYAPGQKEQYF.

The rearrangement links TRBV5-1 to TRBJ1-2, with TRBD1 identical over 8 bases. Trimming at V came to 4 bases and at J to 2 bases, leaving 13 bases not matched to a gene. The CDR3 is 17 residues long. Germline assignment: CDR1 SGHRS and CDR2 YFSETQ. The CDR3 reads CASSLGQGEGANYGYTF. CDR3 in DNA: TGCGCCAGCAGCCTCGGACAGGGAGAAGGGGCAAACTATGGCTACACCTTC.

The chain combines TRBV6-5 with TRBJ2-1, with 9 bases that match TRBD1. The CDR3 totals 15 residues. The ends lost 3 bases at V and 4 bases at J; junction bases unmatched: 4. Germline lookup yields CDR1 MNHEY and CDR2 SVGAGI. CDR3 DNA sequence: TGTGCCAGCAGTTATGGGACAGGGAGGTACAATGAGCAGTTCTTC. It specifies CASSYGTGRYNEQFF.

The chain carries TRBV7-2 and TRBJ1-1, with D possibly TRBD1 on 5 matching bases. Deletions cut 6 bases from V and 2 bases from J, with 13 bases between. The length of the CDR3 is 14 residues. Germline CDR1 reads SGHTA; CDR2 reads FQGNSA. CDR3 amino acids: CASRRDSLNTEAFF. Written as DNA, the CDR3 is TGTGCCAGCAGACGCGACAGTCTAAACACTGAAGCTTTCTTT.

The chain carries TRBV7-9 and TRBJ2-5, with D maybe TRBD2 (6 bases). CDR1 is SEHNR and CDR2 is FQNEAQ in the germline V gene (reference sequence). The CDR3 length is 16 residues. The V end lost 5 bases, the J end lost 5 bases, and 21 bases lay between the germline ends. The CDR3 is CASSGGGGSRDETQYF. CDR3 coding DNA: TGTGCCAGCAGCGGGGGTGGGGGGAGCCGAGACGAGACCCAGTACTTC.

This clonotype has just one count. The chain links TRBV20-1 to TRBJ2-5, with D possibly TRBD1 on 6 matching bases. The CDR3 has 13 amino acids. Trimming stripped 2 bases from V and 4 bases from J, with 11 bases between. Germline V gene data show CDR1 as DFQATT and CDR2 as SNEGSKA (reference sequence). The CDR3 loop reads CSARPLGGETQYF. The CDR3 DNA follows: TGCAGTGCTAGACCACTAGGGGGAGAGACCCAGTACTTC.

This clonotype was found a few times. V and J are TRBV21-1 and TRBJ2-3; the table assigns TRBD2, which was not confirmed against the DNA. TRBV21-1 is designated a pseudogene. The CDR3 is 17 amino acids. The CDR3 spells CASSKASSGGAGDTQYF. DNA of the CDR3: TGTGCCAGCAGCAAAGCAAGCAGCGGGGGGGCCGGGGATACGCAGTATTTT.

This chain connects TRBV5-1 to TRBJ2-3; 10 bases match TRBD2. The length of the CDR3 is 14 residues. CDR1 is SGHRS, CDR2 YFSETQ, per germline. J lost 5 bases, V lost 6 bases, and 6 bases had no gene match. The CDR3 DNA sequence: TGCGCCAGCACGCAGCGGGGGGGCCTAGATACGCAGTATTTT. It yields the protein CASTQRGGLDTQYF. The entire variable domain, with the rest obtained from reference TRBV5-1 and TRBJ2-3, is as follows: KAGVTQTPRYLIKTRGQQVTLSCSPISGHRSVSWYQQTPGQGLQFLFEYFSETQRNKGNFPGRFSGRQFSNSRSEMNVSTLELGDSALYLCASTQRGGLDTQYFGPGTRLTVL.

In DNA form, the CDR3 reads TGCGCCAGCCAAGAAACTAGCGGCCTCTACGAGCAGTACTTC. Translating it yields CASQETSGLYEQYF. The chain has TRBV10-2 and TRBJ2-7; 8 nucleotides agree with TRBD2. Losses at the gene ends were 8 bases for V and 3 bases for J; bases not matched to a gene: 9. CDR3 length: 14 residues. Germline lookup yields CDR1 WSHSY and CDR2 SAAADI.

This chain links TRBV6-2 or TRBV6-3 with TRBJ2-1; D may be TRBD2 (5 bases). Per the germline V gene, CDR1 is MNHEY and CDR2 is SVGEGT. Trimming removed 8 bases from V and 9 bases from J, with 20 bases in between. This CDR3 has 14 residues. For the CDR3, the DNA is TGTGCCAGCCGTAGCGAACTGCTCCTCGCTGAGCAGTTCTTC. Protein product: CASRSELLLAEQFF.

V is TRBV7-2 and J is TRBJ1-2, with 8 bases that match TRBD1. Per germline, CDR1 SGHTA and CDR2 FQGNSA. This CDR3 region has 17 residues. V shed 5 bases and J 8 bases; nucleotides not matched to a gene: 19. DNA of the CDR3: TGTGCCAGCAGCCCTCGGACAGGGAGATACTCGAGTCGCGGCTACACCTTC. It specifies CASSPRTGRYSSRGYTF.

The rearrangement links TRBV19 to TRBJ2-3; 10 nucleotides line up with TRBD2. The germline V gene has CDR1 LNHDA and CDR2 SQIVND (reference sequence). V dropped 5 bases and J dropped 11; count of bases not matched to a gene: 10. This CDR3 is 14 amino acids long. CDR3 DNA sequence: TGTGCCAGTAGTCCTACTTTTTTAGCGGGGGGGCAGTATTTT. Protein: CASSPTFLAGGQYF.

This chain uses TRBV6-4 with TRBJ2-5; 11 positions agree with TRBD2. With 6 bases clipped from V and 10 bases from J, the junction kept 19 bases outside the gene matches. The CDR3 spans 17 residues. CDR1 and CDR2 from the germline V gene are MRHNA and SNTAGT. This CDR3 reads CASSKQLAGELPGDQYF. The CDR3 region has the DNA TGTGCCAGCAGCAAACAACTAGCGGGGGAGCTACCGGGAGACCAGTACTTC.